This entry is about one T cell receptor (beta chain). Its matching antigen is unknown. These data originate in a study of cytomegalovirus exposure and HLA in healthy donors. CDR3 size: 16 residues. V trimming: 4 bases; J trimming: 1 base; junction bases outside the gene matches: 6. The germline V gene has CDR1 SGHNT and CDR2 YYREEE (reference sequence). The PCR was carried out with 60 Vbeta primers and 13 Jbeta primers. Produced via immunoSEQ multiplex PCR; TCRdb's table is partial and in-frame only. Here the sample spans over 110,000 clones, 70% to 85% being singletons. The donors gave bone marrow, and they were healthy. Study-level findings and limits: Cytomegalovirus-associated status was assigned to some 160 TCR beta chains. In an earlier analysis, in some 500 donors, most V segments appeared productive either ~87% or ~30% of the time. In a later analysis, specific HLA alleles were associated with 15,000 or so TCR beta sequences at a 0.05 false discovery rate.

This clonotype was obtained from a male donor in good health and CMV-seronegative. The chain recombines TRBV5-4 with TRBJ1-1, with 11 bases that match TRBD1. The sequenced sample consisted of PBMCs. The CDR3 is CASSRAGTGGNTEAFF. CDR3 DNA sequence: TGTGCCAGCAGCCGAGCCGGGACAGGGGGGAACACTGAAGCTTTCTTT.